The following is a TCR beta chain sequence with its context. The target antigen is unknown. Only in-frame clones appear in the TCRdb table, and some are missing; sequencing was by immunoSEQ multiplex PCR. The table lists about 52,000 clones, about four fifths of them singletons. Single viable CD3+CD4+CD8-CD45RO+ cells were sorted as the memory CD4+ T cells. Serostatus was set by detecting CMV pp150, pp28, p38, p52 IgG. This entry belongs to a study of memory CD4+ T cells and cytomegalovirus serostatus. The study, taken as a whole, reports: About 40% of the roughly 150 known CMV-associated TCRbeta sequences appeared in CD4+ memory.

V lost 0 bases and J lost 9, with 13 bases in between. From germline, CDR1 is SGHRS and CDR2 YFSETQ. This CDR3 has 14 amino acids. The specimen was memory CD4+ T cells from blood. The sequence came from an adult in good health and CMV-seropositive. The chain carries TRBV5-1 and TRBJ2-1; no clear D. As DNA, the CDR3 is TGCGCCAGCAGCTTGGTAGCAGGCGTGGCTGAGCAGTTCTTC. This encodes CASSLVAGVAEQFF. Together with reference TRBV5-1 and TRBJ2-1, the CDR3 gives the full variable domain: KAGVTQTPRYLIKTRGQQVTLSCSPISGHRSVSWYQQTPGQGLQFLFEYFSETQRNKGNFPGRFSGRQFSNSRSEMNVSTLELGDSALYLCASSLVAGVAEQFFGPGTRLTVL.